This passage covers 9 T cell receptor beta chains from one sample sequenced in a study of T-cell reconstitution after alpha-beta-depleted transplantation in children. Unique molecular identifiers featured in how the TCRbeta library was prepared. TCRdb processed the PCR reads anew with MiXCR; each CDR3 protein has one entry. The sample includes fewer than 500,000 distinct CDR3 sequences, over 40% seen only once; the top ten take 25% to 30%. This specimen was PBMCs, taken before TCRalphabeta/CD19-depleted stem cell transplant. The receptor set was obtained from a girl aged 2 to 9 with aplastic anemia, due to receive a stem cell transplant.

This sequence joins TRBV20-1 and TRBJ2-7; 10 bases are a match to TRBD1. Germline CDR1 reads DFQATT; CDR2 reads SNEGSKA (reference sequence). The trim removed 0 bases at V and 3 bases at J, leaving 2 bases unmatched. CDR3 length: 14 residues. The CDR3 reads CSARERTGGYEQYF. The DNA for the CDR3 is TGCAGTGCTAGAGAGCGGACAGGGGGCTACGAGCAGTACTTC.

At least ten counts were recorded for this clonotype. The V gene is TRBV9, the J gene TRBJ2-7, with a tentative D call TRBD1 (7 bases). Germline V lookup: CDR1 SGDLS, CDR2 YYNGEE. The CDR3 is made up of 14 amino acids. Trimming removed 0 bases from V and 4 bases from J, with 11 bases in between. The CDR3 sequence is CASSVAQGGYEQYF. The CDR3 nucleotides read TGTGCCAGCAGCGTAGCCCAGGGGGGTTACGAGCAGTACTTC.

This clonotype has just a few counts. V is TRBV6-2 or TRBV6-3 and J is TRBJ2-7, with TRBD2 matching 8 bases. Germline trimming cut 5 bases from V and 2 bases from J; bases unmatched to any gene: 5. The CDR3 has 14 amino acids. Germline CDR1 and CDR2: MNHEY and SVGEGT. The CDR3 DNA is TGTGCCAGCAGTCGAGTAGCGGGGCCCTACGAGCAGTACTTC. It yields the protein CASSRVAGPYEQYF.

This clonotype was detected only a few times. The CDR3 bases are TGCAGTGCTAGAGACGTAATGAGGGCGGTGAACACTGAAGCTTTCTTT. Protein: CSARDVMRAVNTEAFF. V usage is TRBV20-1 and J usage is TRBJ1-1, with D hard to call. The CDR3 totals 16 residues. V was pared by 0 bases and J by 0 bases, with 14 bases between. CDR1 and CDR2 from the germline V gene are DFQATT and SNEGSKA (reference sequence).

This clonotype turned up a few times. The DNA of the CDR3 is TGCGCCAGCAGCCTAACAGGGGGCAGAGGGGATGAAAAACTGTTTTTT. As protein: CASSLTGGRGDEKLFF. J is TRBJ1-4 and V is TRBV4-1; 9 bases line up with TRBD1. J gave up 6 bases and V 4 bases, and 9 bases lay outside the gene matches. Germline assignment: CDR1 MGHRA and CDR2 YSYEKL. The CDR3 is 16 amino acids.

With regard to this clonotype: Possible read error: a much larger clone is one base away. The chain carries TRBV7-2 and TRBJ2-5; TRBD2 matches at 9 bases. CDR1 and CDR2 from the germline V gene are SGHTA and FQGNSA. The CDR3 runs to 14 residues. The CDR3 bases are TGTGCCAGCAGCGCCGCGGGAGGGTGGGAGAGCCAGTACTTC. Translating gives CASSAAGGWESQYF.

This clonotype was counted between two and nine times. CDR3 protein: CASSSGQGRMQPQHF. The CDR3 region has the DNA TGTGCCAGCAGCTCAGGACAGGGTAGGATGCAGCCCCAGCATTTT. The chain recombines TRBV9 with TRBJ1-5, with 8 positions matching TRBD1. The junction had 10 bases not matched to a gene; V was cut back by 4 bases and J by 7 bases. CDR1 is SGDLS and CDR2 is YYNGEE in the germline V gene. The CDR3 is 15 residues long.

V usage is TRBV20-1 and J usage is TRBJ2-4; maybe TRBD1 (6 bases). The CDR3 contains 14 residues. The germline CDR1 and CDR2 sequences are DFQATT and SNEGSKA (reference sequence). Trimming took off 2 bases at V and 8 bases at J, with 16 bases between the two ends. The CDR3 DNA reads TGCAGTGCTAGAACTGGACAGTTGGGGGACATTCAGTACTTC. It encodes CSARTGQLGDIQYF.

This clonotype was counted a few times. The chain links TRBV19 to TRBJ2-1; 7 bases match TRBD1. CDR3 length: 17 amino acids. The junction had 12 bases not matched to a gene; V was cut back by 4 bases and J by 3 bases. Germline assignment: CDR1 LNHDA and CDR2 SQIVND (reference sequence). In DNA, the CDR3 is TGTGCCAGTAGTAGGGCACGGGGACAGCGAATCTACAATGAGCAGTTCTTC. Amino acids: CASSRARGQRIYNEQFF. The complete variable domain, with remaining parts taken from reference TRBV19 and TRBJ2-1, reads DGGITQSPKYLFRKEGQNVTLSCEQNLNHDAMYWYRQDPGQGLRLIYYSQIVNDFQKGDIAEGYSVSREKKESFPLTVTSAQKNPTAFYLCASSRARGQRIYNEQFFGPGTRLTVL.